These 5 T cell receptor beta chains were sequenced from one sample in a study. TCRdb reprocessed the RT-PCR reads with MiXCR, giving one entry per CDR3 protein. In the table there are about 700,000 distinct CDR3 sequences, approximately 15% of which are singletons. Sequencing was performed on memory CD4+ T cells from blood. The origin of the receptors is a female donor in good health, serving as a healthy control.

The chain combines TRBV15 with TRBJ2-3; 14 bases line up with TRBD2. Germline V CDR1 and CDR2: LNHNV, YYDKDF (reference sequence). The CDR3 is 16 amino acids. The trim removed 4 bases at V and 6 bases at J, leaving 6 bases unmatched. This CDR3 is CATSTGLAGVADTQYF. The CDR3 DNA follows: TGTGCCACCAGCACGGGACTAGCGGGAGTGGCGGATACGCAGTATTTT.

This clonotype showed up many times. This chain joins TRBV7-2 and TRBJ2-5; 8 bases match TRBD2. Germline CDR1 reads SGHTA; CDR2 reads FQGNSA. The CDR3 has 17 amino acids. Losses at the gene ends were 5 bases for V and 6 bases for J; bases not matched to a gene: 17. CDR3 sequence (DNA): TGTGCCAGCAGCCCCTACGGGCTAGCGGGCGGTTTAAAGACCCAGTACTTC. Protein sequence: CASSPYGLAGGLKTQYF.

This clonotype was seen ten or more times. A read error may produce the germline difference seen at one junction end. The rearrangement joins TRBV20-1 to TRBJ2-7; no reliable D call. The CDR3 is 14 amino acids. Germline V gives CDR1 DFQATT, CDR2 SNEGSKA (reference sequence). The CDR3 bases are TGCAGTGCCAGAGCCATATCCGGTTCCGACGAGCAGTACTTC. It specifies CSARAISGSDEQYF.

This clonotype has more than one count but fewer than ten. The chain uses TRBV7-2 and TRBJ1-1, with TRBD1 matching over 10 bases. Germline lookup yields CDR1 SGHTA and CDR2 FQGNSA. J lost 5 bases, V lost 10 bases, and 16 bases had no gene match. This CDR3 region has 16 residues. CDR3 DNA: TGTGCCACCTCCACCCCCCCCGACAGGGGGCGTACTGAAGCTTTCTTT. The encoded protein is CATSTPPDRGRTEAFF.

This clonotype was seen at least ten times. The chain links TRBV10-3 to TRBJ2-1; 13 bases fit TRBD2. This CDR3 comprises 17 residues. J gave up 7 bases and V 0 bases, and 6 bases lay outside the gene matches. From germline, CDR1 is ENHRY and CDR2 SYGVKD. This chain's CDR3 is CAISESRTSGGLNEQFF. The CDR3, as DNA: TGTGCCATCAGTGAGTCGCGGACTAGCGGGGGCCTAAATGAGCAGTTCTTC.